This TCR beta chain was profiled in a study of T cells in Graves' hyperthyroidism and ophthalmopathy. Study background: Before treatment of any kind, peripheral blood was taken at initial diagnosis.

Researchers took RNA transcripts and amplified the TCR beta CDR3 regions from them. TCR CDR3 regions were first amplified by RT-PCR with HTBI primers. Each CDR3 protein gets one entry after TCRdb re-called the multiplex PCR reads with MiXCR. The top ten hold about 18% of the sample, which has about 410,000 distinct CDR3 sequences, around 15% seen once. Ten or more counts support this clonotype. What it recognizes is unknown. The study, taken as a whole, reports: In the analysis, a 13 V-J model separated ophthalmopathy from stable hyperthyroidism. Blood held most thyroid clonotypes expanded above 0.001 frequency.

Any patient presenting with uncontrolled infection, other autoimmune disease, pregnancy or lactation was left out. V shed 6 bases and J 6 bases; nucleotides not matched to a gene: 9. This CDR3 is 14 amino acids long. CDR1 and CDR2 from the germline V gene are MNHNS and SASEGT. This receptor was identified in a woman in her 30s with Graves' ophthalmopathy. Sequences were obtained from blood. The V gene is TRBV6-1, the J gene TRBJ2-7; 9 bases are shared with TRBD1. CDR3 protein: CASSQPGQGGEQYF. The CDR3, as DNA: TGTGCCAGCAGCCAACCGGGACAGGGTGGCGAGCAGTACTTC.